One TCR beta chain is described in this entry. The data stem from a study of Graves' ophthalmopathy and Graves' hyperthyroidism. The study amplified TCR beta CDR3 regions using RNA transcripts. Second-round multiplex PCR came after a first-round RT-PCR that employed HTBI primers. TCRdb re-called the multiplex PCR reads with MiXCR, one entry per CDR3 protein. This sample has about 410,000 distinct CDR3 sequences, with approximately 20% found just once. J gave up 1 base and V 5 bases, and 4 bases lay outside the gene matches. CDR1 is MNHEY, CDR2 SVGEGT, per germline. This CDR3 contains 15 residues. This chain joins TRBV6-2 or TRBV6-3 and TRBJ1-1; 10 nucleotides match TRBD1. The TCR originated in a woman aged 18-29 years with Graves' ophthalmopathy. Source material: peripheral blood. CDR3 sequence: CASSDRGPQNTEAFF. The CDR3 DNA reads TGTGCCAGCAGTGACAGGGGGCCCCAGAACACTGAAGCTTTCTTT.